A selection of T cell receptor beta chains follows, all from one sample in a study of CD8 T cells in Susac syndrome. Using its own MiXCR run on the immunoSEQ multiplex PCR reads, TCRdb lists one record per CDR3 protein. This table holds 120,000 or so distinct CDR3 sequences, around 94% found once. Sequenced: CD4+ T cells from PBMCs. Every receptor here comes from a human donor with multiple sclerosis. Each CDR3 is given with its conserved first and last residue. D genes are given only for firm matches. Not every row has a clone size; where given, it reads once, few, many or a size class.

V gene	J gene	clone size	D gene	CDR3 DNA	CDR3 protein
TRBV27	TRBJ2-3	-	-	TGTGCCAGCACCTTCAGGGCAGGGTTCACAGATACGCAGTATTTT	CASTFRAGFTDTQYF
TRBV5-4	TRBJ1-4	-	TRBD1	TGTGCCAGCAGCTCCCAGGACAGGACTAATGAAAAACTGTTTTTT	CASSSQDRTNEKLFF
TRBV5-4	TRBJ2-1	-	TRBD1	TGTGCCAGCAGCTTTGTAGGGACAGGGTACAATGAGCAGTTCTTC	CASSFVGTGYNEQFF
TRBV12-5	TRBJ1-2	-	TRBD1	TGTGCTAGTGGTTTGCAAGGGACAGGTCGTGGCTACACCTTC	CASGLQGTGRGYTF
TRBV12-5	TRBJ2-7	once	-	TGTGCTAGTGCCATGGGACTTGCGAGCTCCTACGAGCAGTACTTC	CASAMGLASSYEQYF
TRBV2	TRBJ2-5	-	-	TGTGCCAGCAGGGTAGGGACGGAAGAGACCCAGTACTTC	CASRVGTEETQYF
TRBV4-2	TRBJ2-3	-	TRBD2	TGTGCCAGCAGCCTCGGGGCTTTAGCGGGGGTGGGAGATACGCAGTATTTT	CASSLGALAGVGDTQYF
TRBV30	TRBJ1-2	-	-	TGTGCCTGGAGGGCTGGGACCGACTATGGCTACACCTTC	CAWRAGTDYGYTF
TRBV6-5	TRBJ1-5	once	-	TGTGCCAGCAGTTACTCAAATAATCAGCCCCAGCATTTT	CASSYSNNQPQHF
TRBV24-1	TRBJ2-2	-	-	TGTGCCACCAGTGCCCCCCCCTCTACCAACACCGGGGAGCTGTTTTTT	CATSAPPSTNTGELFF
TRBV29-1	TRBJ2-5	-	TRBD1	TGCAGCGTTGACGTAACAGGGGGGTGGGAGACCCAGTACTTC	CSVDVTGGWETQYF
TRBV25-1	TRBJ1-1	-	TRBD1	TGTGCCAGCAGTGCGACAGGGGCGGGAGCCGGTACTTGGGCTTTCTTT	CASSATGAGAGTWAFF
TRBV5-1	TRBJ2-2	few	TRBD1	TGCGCCAGCAGCTTGCTCGGACAGGGCGGCACCGGGGAGCTGTTTTTT	CASSLLGQGGTGELFF
TRBV28	TRBJ2-1	once	-	TGTGCCAGCAGTTTATTTACAGGGGGGGACAATGAGCAGTTCTTC	CASSLFTGGDNEQFF
TRBV12-3/TRBV12-4	TRBJ2-5	-	-	TGTGCCAGCACCTTGGGCCGGGCGGAGACCCAGTACTTC	CASTLGRAETQYF
TRBV24-1	TRBJ2-5	-	-	TGTGCCACCAGTGATAGCGGGTCCAGAGGGTCCAGAGGGACCCAGTACTTC	CATSDSGSRGSRGTQYF
TRBV19	TRBJ2-5	-	TRBD2	TGTGCCAGTAGTATGGGAATAGCGGGGGCTCGGGAAGAGACCCAGTACTTC	CASSMGIAGAREETQYF
TRBV3-1	TRBJ1-1	-	TRBD1	TGTGCCAGCAGCCACGGGACAGGGGGAATCGCTGAAGCTTTCTTT	CASSHGTGGIAEAFF
TRBV30	TRBJ1-4	-	TRBD1	TGTGCCTGGGACCCCGGGACAGGATTCGAAAAACTGTTTTTT	CAWDPGTGFEKLFF
TRBV9	TRBJ2-1	-	TRBD2	TGTGCCAGCAGCGCGGGCGGGGGGGCCTACAATGAGCAGTTCTTC	CASSAGGGAYNEQFF
TRBV6-5	TRBJ2-1	-	TRBD1	TGTGCCAGCAGTTACTCGGGGACAGGGTCCTACAATAAGCAGTTCTTC	CASSYSGTGSYNKQFF
TRBV3-1	TRBJ2-5	few	-	TGTGCCAGCAGCCAATTAAATACGGCGGAGACCCAGTACTTC	CASSQLNTAETQYF
TRBV28	TRBJ2-3	once	-	TGTGCCAGCAGTCCATGGGACTTAACAGATACGCAGTATTTT	CASSPWDLTDTQYF
TRBV7-8	TRBJ2-3	-	TRBD2	TGTGCCAGCAGTAAGCGGGGATCCCTTACAGATACGCAGTATTTT	CASSKRGSLTDTQYF
TRBV30	TRBJ1-1	-	TRBD1	TGTGCCTGGAGCGAAACAGGGGGCTGGACTGAAGCTTTCTTT	CAWSETGGWTEAFF
TRBV9	TRBJ1-2	once	TRBD1	TGTGCCAGCAGCGTAGGGGGACAGGGCAACTATGGCTACACCTTC	CASSVGGQGNYGYTF
TRBV7-6	TRBJ2-3	-	-	TGTGCCAGCAGCTTCGACGGGCGACGACGGAGGGCCACAGATACGCAGTATTTT	CASSFDGRRRRATDTQYF
TRBV6-2/TRBV6-3	TRBJ1-2	-	-	TGTGCCAGCAGTCCCCGGACGGGAGCCTATGGCTACACCTTC	CASSPRTGAYGYTF
TRBV30	TRBJ1-4	-	TRBD1	TGTGCCTGGAGCCCCGGGACAGGGAATGAAAAACTGTTTTTT	CAWSPGTGNEKLFF
TRBV5-1	TRBJ2-5	-	TRBD2	TGCGCCAGCAGCCCCGGGACTAGCGGGGGTTTCGGGAAGACCCAGTACTTC	CASSPGTSGGFGKTQYF
TRBV3-1	TRBJ2-1	-	TRBD1	TGTGCCAGCAGCCAGAAAGGGACAGGCCGCTCCTACAATGAGCAGTTCTTC	CASSQKGTGRSYNEQFF
TRBV28	TRBJ2-5	once	-	TGTGCCAGCAGTTGGATCCTTGGTCAGCAGACCCAGTACTTC	CASSWILGQQTQYF
TRBV2	TRBJ1-5	-	-	TGTGCCAGCAGTGAAGCCTCTGGGCGTAATCAGCCCCAGCATTTT	CASSEASGRNQPQHF
TRBV12-3/TRBV12-4	TRBJ2-6	-	-	TGTGCCAGCATTAGGACCTCTGGGGCCAACGTCCTGACTTTC	CASIRTSGANVLTF
TRBV2	TRBJ1-2	-	TRBD1	TGTGCCAGCAGGGCGGGTGGACAGGGGAGGGGCTACACCTTC	CASRAGGQGRGYTF
TRBV3-1	TRBJ2-3	once	-	TGTGCCAGCAGCCAAGAACACCCCCATAAGTATTTT	CASSQEHPHKYF
TRBV29-1	TRBJ2-5	-	-	TGCAGCGTTGAGGGGGGGGCATGGAGAGGGGAGACCCAGTACTTC	CSVEGGAWRGETQYF
TRBV20-1	TRBJ2-7	-	-	TGCAGTGCTCCTGGGGGAACCTACGAGCAGTACTTC	CSAPGGTYEQYF
TRBV19	TRBJ1-2	-	-	TGTGCCAGTAGTACCCAGGGATGGTATGGCTACACCTTC	CASSTQGWYGYTF
TRBV20-1	TRBJ1-3	-	TRBD1	TGCAGTGCTAGACCAGGGGGCTCTGAAAACACCATATATTTT	CSARPGGSENTIYF
TRBV3-1	TRBJ1-1	-	-	TGTGCCAGCAGCCAACACAGGAACACTGAAGCTTTCTTT	CASSQHRNTEAFF
TRBV18	TRBJ2-7	-	TRBD1	TGTGCCAGCCACGGGACAGGGGGCGAAGAGCAGTACTTC	CASHGTGGEEQYF
TRBV20-1	TRBJ1-5	-	-	TGCAGTGCTAGAGATGGGACACTTAGCAATCAGCCCCAGCATTTT	CSARDGTLSNQPQHF
TRBV11-2	TRBJ1-2	-	-	TGTGCCAGCAGCTCTCTGCGGGGAGGGGTGGGCTACACCTTC	CASSSLRGGVGYTF
TRBV6-5	TRBJ2-7	once	-	TGTGCCAGCAGTTACCTCCGGGACGGGTCCTACGAGCAGTACTTC	CASSYLRDGSYEQYF
TRBV19	TRBJ1-1	-	TRBD1	TGTGCCACCGGGACAGGTGTGAACACTGAAGCTTTCTTT	CATGTGVNTEAFF
TRBV12-3/TRBV12-4	TRBJ1-2	once	-	TGTGCCAGCAGTTTAGTACAGGGTCTCTATGGCTACACCTTC	CASSLVQGLYGYTF
TRBV11-2	TRBJ2-7	-	-	TGTGCCAGCAGCTTAGTAGGACCCAGCAACGAGCAGTACTTC	CASSLVGPSNEQYF
TRBV3-1	TRBJ1-6	-	-	TGTGCCAGCAGCCAAGTAGCCACGGGCCTTTCACCCCTCCACTTT	CASSQVATGLSPLHF
TRBV7-6	TRBJ1-2	-	-	TGTGCCAGCAGCTTAGAGCCGGAGGCCCGCTATGGCTACACCTTC	CASSLEPEARYGYTF
TRBV7-9	TRBJ2-7	-	-	TGTGCCAGCAGCTTTGAATACGAGCAGTACTTC	CASSFEYEQYF
TRBV5-1	TRBJ1-1	-	-	TGCGCCAGCAGCCTGGGACACCCGAACACTGAAGCTTTCTTT	CASSLGHPNTEAFF
TRBV4-3	TRBJ2-3	-	-	TGCGCCAGCAGCCAAGATCTGGTCTTTACAGATACGCAGTATTTT	CASSQDLVFTDTQYF
TRBV7-2	TRBJ2-7	-	-	TGTGCCAGCAGCTTAGGGCACAGGGTTTACGAGCAGTACTTC	CASSLGHRVYEQYF
TRBV2	TRBJ1-2	-	-	TGTGCCAGCAGTTCAGCAACTAACTATGGCTACACCTTC	CASSSATNYGYTF
TRBV27	TRBJ2-3	-	-	TGTGCCAGCAGTTCCTCTCACCGCACAGATACGCAGTATTTT	CASSSSHRTDTQYF
TRBV2	TRBJ2-7	-	TRBD2	TGTGCCAGCAGTGAAGCCGGACTAGCATCCTACGAGCAGTACTTC	CASSEAGLASYEQYF
TRBV28	TRBJ2-7	-	TRBD1	TGTGCCAGCAGTTCGATGGGGTATGACAGGGGGCCCTCCTACGAGCAGTACTTC	CASSSMGYDRGPSYEQYF
TRBV7-9	TRBJ1-3	-	-	TGTGCCAGCAGCTTAGGCGCCGCCTCTGGAAACACCATATATTTT	CASSLGAASGNTIYF
TRBV28	TRBJ2-5	-	-	TGTGCCAGCGGTCTAACCCTCACGGAGACCCAGTACTTC	CASGLTLTETQYF